These 17 T cell receptor beta chains came from one sample sequenced in a study of identical twins' blood T cells. TCRdb re-called the 5' RACE reads through MiXCR, storing one row per CDR3 protein. The sample has a few hundred thousand distinct CDR3 sequences; 28% are singletons. What was sequenced was PBMCs. The source of these receptors is a woman aged 18-50 years in good health.

This clonotype was observed a handful of times. This chain uses TRBV7-9 with TRBJ2-3, with no clear D. V was pared by 2 bases and J by 6 bases, with 12 bases between. Germline lookup yields CDR1 SEHNR and CDR2 FQNEAQ (reference sequence). The CDR3 sequence is 14 residues long. The CDR3 loop reads CASSLNAAADTQYF. DNA for the CDR3: TGTGCCAGCAGCTTAAACGCGGCAGCGGATACGCAGTATTTT.

In this sample, this clonotype turned up a few times. The CDR3 loop reads CASSLHREAEQYF. CDR3 bases: TGTGCCAGCAGCTTACACAGGGAGGCCGAGCAGTACTTC. The chain joins TRBV7-3 to TRBJ2-7; TRBD1 or TRBD2 may be the D gene (6 bases each). Trimming removed 2 bases from V and 6 bases from J, with 11 bases in between. Germline V lookup: CDR1 SGHTA, CDR2 FQGTGA. The CDR3 runs to 13 residues.

This clonotype turned up a few times. This rearrangement joins TRBV5-1 to TRBJ2-2; D gene ambiguous. The CDR3 loop spans 13 amino acids. Trimming took 4 bases from V and 4 from J, leaving 8 bases between them. Looked up from germline, CDR1 is SGHRS and CDR2 is YFSETQ. CDR3 region: CASSPTVTGELFF. CDR3 in DNA: TGCGCCAGCAGCCCTACAGTCACCGGGGAGCTGTTTTTT.

The count of this clonotype is one. The rearrangement joins TRBV11-2 to TRBJ2-2; D is unclear. Looked up from germline, CDR1 is SGHAT and CDR2 is FQNNGV. The CDR3 is 15 residues long. The germline V and J ends were trimmed by 6 bases and 0 bases, with 11 bases remaining between them. Here the CDR3 reads CASRGPSANTGELFF. The CDR3, as DNA: TGTGCCAGCAGAGGTCCGAGCGCGAACACCGGGGAGCTGTTTTTT.

This chain connects TRBV12-3 or TRBV12-4 to TRBJ1-6; no firm D call. The CDR3 is 16 amino acids. Trimming pared 8 bases from V and 4 bases from J, leaving 18 bases between. In DNA form, the CDR3 reads TGTGCCAGCGGGAGAGGCAGATCGGGGTATAATTCACCCCTCCACTTT. This translates into CASGRGRSGYNSPLHF.

The chain links TRBV5-1 to TRBJ2-7; TRBD1 might be the D (7 bases). Germline CDR1 SGHRS, CDR2 YFSETQ. This CDR3 comprises 14 residues. V was shortened by 2 bases and J by 9 bases, with 18 bases between the two germline ends. CDR3 region: CASSLGGTDLLQYF. CDR3 coding DNA: TGCGCCAGCAGCTTAGGCGGGACAGACCTCCTGCAGTACTTC.

In its sample, this clonotype was seen many times. The chain has TRBV4-1 and TRBJ1-5; D unclear. The CDR3 runs to 15 residues. The germline V gene has CDR1 MGHRA and CDR2 YSYEKL. V lost 1 base to trimming and J lost 0 bases, with 7 bases between them. Written as DNA, the CDR3 is TGCGCCAGCAGCCAAGGAGTTTATAGCAATCAGCCCCAGCATTTT. Encoded protein: CASSQGVYSNQPQHF.

This clonotype has only a few counts. This chain links TRBV28 with TRBJ2-1; TRBD2 might be the D (6 bases). The CDR3 spans 13 residues. Trimming took off 6 bases at V and 3 bases at J, with 9 bases between the two ends. Per the germline V gene, CDR1 is MDHEN and CDR2 is SYDVKM. The CDR3 DNA reads TGTGCCAGCAGCGGGAGTCTCTACAATGAGCAGTTCTTC. It translates to CASSGSLYNEQFF.

The count of this clonotype is one. V gene TRBV7-9 combines with J gene TRBJ2-1; 10 bases map to TRBD2. CDR3 size: 16 residues. V was pared by 7 bases and J by 7 bases, with 13 bases of the junction left unmatched. The V gene's germline CDR1 is SEHNR and CDR2 FQNEAQ (reference sequence). The CDR3 is CASTNSLAGVRNEQFF. The CDR3 coding sequence is TGTGCCAGCACCAATAGCCTAGCGGGAGTAAGGAATGAGCAGTTCTTC.

This chain connects TRBV3-1 to TRBJ1-2; D ambiguous. The CDR3 covers 13 residues. Germline V lookup: CDR1 LGHDT, CDR2 YNNKEL (reference sequence). The V and J ends lost 6 bases and 5 bases respectively, with 13 bases between them. This CDR3 reads CASSLARAYGYTF. DNA for the CDR3: TGTGCCAGCAGTCTGGCCCGGGCTTATGGCTACACCTTC.

This clonotype was picked up a small number of times. The CDR3 does not close with the conserved phenylalanine or tryptophan, likely indicating a read error. The CDR3 spells CASSLYRTDTQYL. For the CDR3, the DNA is TGTGCCAGCAGTTTGTACCGCACAGATACGCAGTATCTT. V gene TRBV12-3 or TRBV12-4 combines with J gene TRBJ2-3; unclear D gene. The CDR3 has 13 residues. The V end was cut by 3 bases, the J end by 1 base, with 5 bases between.

This clonotype was detected a few times. The rearrangement uses TRBV3-1 and TRBJ1-3; 11 positions match TRBD1. Trimming took 5 bases from V and 4 from J; bases not matched to a gene: 4. Germline assignment: CDR1 LGHDT and CDR2 YNNKEL (reference sequence). The CDR3 covers 15 residues. The chain's CDR3 is CASSGQGATGNTIYF. CDR3 DNA: TGTGCCAGCAGCGGACAGGGGGCGACGGGAAACACCATATATTTT.

V is TRBV6-5 and J is TRBJ1-1, with 8 bases identical to TRBD1. V lost 0 bases and J lost 6; bases outside the gene matches: 6. The CDR3 length is 15 residues. Germline CDR1 and CDR2: MNHEY and SVGAGI. CDR3 region: CASSYSNRGSAEAFF. CDR3 sequence (DNA): TGTGCCAGCAGTTACTCAAACAGGGGGTCGGCTGAAGCTTTCTTT.

The rearrangement uses TRBV4-3 and TRBJ2-1; weak D call: TRBD1 (6 bases). This CDR3 spans 14 amino acids. Looked up from germline, CDR1 is LGHNA and CDR2 is YSLEER. Deletions cut 5 bases from V and 5 bases from J, with 13 bases between. CDR3 nucleotides: TGCGCCAGCAGCGTAGATGGACAGAACAATGAGCAGTTCTTC. This translates into CASSVDGQNNEQFF.

This clonotype was seen a few times. The chain joins TRBV29-1 to TRBJ1-5; 8 bases agree with TRBD1. V shed 3 bases and J 7 bases; nucleotides not matched to a gene: 5. The CDR3 totals 13 residues. Germline CDR1 is SQVTM and CDR2 is ANQGSEA. CDR3 bases: TGCAGCGTTGACAGGGGGCAGGGGCAGCCCCAGCATTTT. This gives the protein CSVDRGQGQPQHF. The variable domain in full, with the rest retrieved from reference TRBV29-1 and TRBJ1-5, is SAVISQKPSRDICQRGTSLTIQCQVDSQVTMMFWYRQQPGQSLTLIATANQGSEATYESGFVIDKFPISRPNLTFSTLTVSNMSPEDSSIYLCSVDRGQGQPQHFGDGTRLSIL.

This clonotype was counted only a few times. This sequence joins TRBV29-1 and TRBJ2-2; tentatively, D is TRBD1 or TRBD2 (5 bases each). Trimming took 6 bases from V and 10 from J, leaving 15 bases between them. Germline V gene data show CDR1 as SQVTM and CDR2 as ANQGSEA. CDR3 size: 12 residues. CDR3: CSVGDRFVELFF. As DNA, the CDR3 is TGCAGCGTCGGGGACCGGTTCGTGGAGCTGTTTTTT.

The sample holds many counts of this clonotype. The chain employs TRBV2 and TRBJ2-3; D remains ambiguous. Trimming took off 1 base at V and 1 base at J, with 15 bases between the two ends. Germline V gene sequence: CDR1 SNHLY, CDR2 FYNNEI. The CDR3 covers 17 residues. This chain's CDR3 is CASSEGEVSLGTDTQYF. CDR3 DNA sequence: TGTGCCAGCAGTGAAGGGGAAGTATCTTTGGGCACAGATACGCAGTATTTT.